This TCR beta chain was sequenced in a study of beta chain features in type 1 diabetes. About the study: What patients shared with healthy donors was a similar profile of age, gender and cell yields.

On this clone itself: Its matching antigen is unknown.

The V gene's germline CDR1 is LGHNA and CDR2 YSLEER. There are 16 residues in the CDR3. V trimming: 3 bases; J trimming: 10 bases; junction bases outside the gene matches: 9. cDNA synthesis used the whole RNA isolate, giving expressed TCRB sequences. Clones were sequenced by immunoSEQ multiplex PCR, and TCRdb holds only the in-frame ones, with some missing. The sample carries 680,000 or so clones, roughly a sixth recorded once. The study, taken as a whole, reports: For patients, the naive, central memory and Treg TCRB repertoires appeared more alike than for healthy donors. VDJ junctions sequenced from type 1 diabetes patients showed fewer insertions and more deletions. Cells that show high TCR expression could be over-represented by cDNA sequencing.

This clonotype was obtained from a man aged 18 to 29 in good health. V gene TRBV4-3 combines with J gene TRBJ2-1, with 13 nucleotides matching TRBD2. Material for sequencing was naive CD4+ T cells from blood. CDR3 sequence (DNA): TGCGCCAGCAGCCATACTAGCGGGGGGGTCTCGAGGGAGCAGTTCTTC. It encodes CASSHTSGGVSREQFF.